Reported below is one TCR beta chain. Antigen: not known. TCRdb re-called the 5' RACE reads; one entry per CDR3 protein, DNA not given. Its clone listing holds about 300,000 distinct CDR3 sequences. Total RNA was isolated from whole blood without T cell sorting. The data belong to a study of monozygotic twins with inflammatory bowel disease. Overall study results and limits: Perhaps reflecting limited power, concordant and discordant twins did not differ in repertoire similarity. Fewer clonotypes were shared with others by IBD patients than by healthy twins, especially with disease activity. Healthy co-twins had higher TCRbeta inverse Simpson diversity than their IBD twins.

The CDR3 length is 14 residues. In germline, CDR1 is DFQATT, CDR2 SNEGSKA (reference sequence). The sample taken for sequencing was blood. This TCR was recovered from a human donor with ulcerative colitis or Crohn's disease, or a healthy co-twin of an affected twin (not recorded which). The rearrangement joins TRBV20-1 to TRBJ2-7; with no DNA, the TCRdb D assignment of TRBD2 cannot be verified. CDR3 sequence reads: CSAREAAGALEQYF.